This T cell receptor (beta chain) was sequenced in a study of CD8+ T cells in alopecia areata. Study context: After 6 to 18 months of tofacitinib, follow-up continued 6 months off drug.

Indicated treatment: oral pan-JAK inhibitor, 5-10 mg twice daily. It was cDNA, reverse transcribed from extracted RNA, that served as the sequencing template. Using immunoSEQ multiplex PCR, the repertoire was profiled, and TCRdb retains in-frame clones only, with some absent. The table includes about 110,000 clones, over 80% detected once. This CDR3 has 17 amino acids. CDR1 is SQVTM and CDR2 is ANQGSEA in the germline V gene. The V segment lost 0 bases and the J segment 2 bases; nucleotides outside the gene matches: 9. The clonotype was recovered from a human donor with alopecia areata. The chain has TRBV29-1 and TRBJ2-3, with 9 positions matching TRBD1. The sample here was CD8+ T cells sorted from blood, taken at week 24, from a patient treated with tofacitinib. The DNA for the CDR3 is TGCAGCGTTGAAGATAACTCCGGGACAGGGCCCACAGATACGCAGTATTTT. Residues: CSVEDNSGTGPTDTQYF.